One T cell receptor (beta chain) is described in this entry. Its antigen is still unknown. These data belong to a study of PD-L1 blockade in urothelial cancer. Findings of the study overall: Those with durable benefit had larger increases in tumor-associated blood clones at 3 weeks.

The germline V and J ends were trimmed by 5 bases and 0 bases, with 8 bases remaining between them. The CDR3 sequence is 14 residues long. Germline-derived CDR1 and CDR2 are LGHNA and YSLEER. Spiked synthetic TCR analogs estimated absolute template abundance per PCR. Produced via immunoSEQ multiplex PCR; TCRdb's table is partial and in-frame only. The table records more than 90,000 clones, 87% of them present only once. Stated time point: pretreatment peripheral blood. Patients each gave 1 to 8 samples, pretreatment and on-treatment. The chain links TRBV4-3 to TRBJ1-3; possible D gene TRBD1, 5 bases. The clonotype comes from a man aged 60-69 years with urothelial cancer. The sample here was PBMCs, taken around atezolizumab (anti-PD-L1) treatment. CDR3 bases: TGCGCCAGCAGCGAACAGGTCTCTGGAAACACCATATATTTT. Translating it yields CASSEQVSGNTIYF.